The rows below give T cell receptor beta chains drawn from one sample of a study of blood T cell repertoires in COVID-19. Clones were sequenced by immunoSEQ multiplex PCR, and TCRdb holds only the in-frame ones, with some missing. The table has approximately 160,000 clones, approximately 88% seen once. The sample taken for sequencing was peripheral blood. These receptor sequences come from a woman aged 80 or over with active or convalescent COVID-19. The CDR3 runs from the conserved cysteine through the conserved F or W. The D gene is left open where the match is weak. Clone size, where shown, is once, few, many, or a class for clones that have expanded.

j_gene	v_gene	abundance	d_gene	CDR3aa	CDR3nt
TRBJ2-3	TRBV6-1	few	TRBD2	CASSVTSGGLRDTQYF	TGTGCCAGCAGTGTGACTAGCGGGGGCCTACGGGATACGCAGTATTTT
TRBJ2-2	TRBV6-6	NA	NA	CASSYRTAANTGELFF	TGTGCCAGCAGTTACCGGACAGCCGCGAACACCGGGGAGCTGTTTTTT
TRBJ2-2	TRBV2	NA	TRBD1	CASSGGQTRSGELFF	TGTGCCAGCAGTGGGGGACAGACAAGGTCCGGGGAGCTGTTTTTT
TRBJ1-2	TRBV30	NA	TRBD1	CAWMGTGAYYGYTF	TGTGCCTGGATGGGGACAGGGGCTTACTATGGCTACACCTTC
TRBJ2-7	TRBV6-5	NA	NA	CASSYPSRGSYEQYF	TGTGCCAGCAGTTACCCGTCTAGGGGGAGCTACGAGCAGTACTTC
TRBJ1-1	TRBV11-3	once	NA	CASSPPTGNTEAFF	TGTGCCAGCAGCCCTCCTACTGGGAACACTGAAGCTTTCTTT
TRBJ2-7	TRBV10-3	NA	TRBD1	CAIKDRGNYEQYF	TGTGCCATCAAAGACAGGGGGAACTACGAGCAGTACTTC
TRBJ2-2	TRBV9	NA	TRBD1	CASSVAEGQGFTGELFF	TGTGCCAGCAGCGTAGCTGAGGGACAGGGTTTTACCGGGGAGCTGTTTTTT
TRBJ2-2	TRBV7-3	once	NA	CASSLVASSNTGELFF	TGTGCCAGCAGCTTAGTGGCCTCCTCGAACACCGGGGAGCTGTTTTTT
TRBJ2-5	TRBV7-9	NA	TRBD1	CASSLAIRGQGKAQYF	TGTGCCAGCAGCTTAGCCATCCGCGGACAGGGGAAGGCCCAGTACTTC
TRBJ1-4	TRBV2	NA	NA	CASSPGPSGEKLFF	TGTGCCAGCAGTCCCGGGCCAAGCGGTGAAAAACTGTTTTTT
TRBJ2-7	TRBV5-8	NA	TRBD1	CASSLGDGRGQGRYEQYF	TGTGCCAGCAGCTTGGGGGACGGCCGGGGACAGGGGCGCTACGAGCAGTACTTC
TRBJ1-5	TRBV5-1	NA	NA	CASSMGGHQPQHF	TGCGCCAGCAGCATGGGGGGGCATCAGCCCCAGCATTTT
TRBJ1-3	TRBV10-3	NA	TRBD1	CAISQGAYGNTIYF	TGTGCCATCAGCCAGGGGGCTTATGGAAACACCATATATTTT
TRBJ2-5	TRBV5-1	NA	NA	CASSLDTGGVRETQYF	TGCGCCAGCAGCTTGGATACTGGCGGGGTCCGAGAGACCCAGTACTTC
TRBJ2-3	TRBV7-2	NA	TRBD2	CASSLRSSGAADTQYF	TGTGCCAGCAGCTTAAGGAGTAGCGGGGCCGCAGATACGCAGTATTTT
TRBJ2-7	TRBV6-6	NA	NA	CASSKQGSYEQYF	TGTGCCAGCAGTAAACAGGGTTCCTACGAGCAGTACTTC
TRBJ1-2	TRBV10-3	NA	NA	CAITGNQGRDGYTF	TGTGCCATCACTGGAAACCAGGGGAGGGATGGCTACACCTTC